Each of the 31 T cell receptor beta chains below was sequenced from the same sample in a study of neurological immune-mediated disorders. TCRdb itself ran the 5' RACE reads through MiXCR, one entry per CDR3 protein. The sample records over 35,000 distinct CDR3 sequences, 2.5% being singletons. The sample consisted of PBMCs. The receptors stem from a man aged 25 to 40 with multiple sclerosis.

Many counts were recorded for this clonotype. This sequence joins TRBV4-1 and TRBJ2-1, with 7 bases that match TRBD2. This CDR3 comprises 16 residues. J lost 7 bases, V lost 0 bases, and 9 bases had no gene match. Germline V gives CDR1 MGHRA, CDR2 YSYEKL. The CDR3 loop is CASSQEDGGGGNEQFF. The CDR3, as DNA: TGCGCCAGCAGCCAAGAGGATGGCGGGGGAGGGAATGAGCAGTTCTTC.

At least ten counts were recorded for this clonotype. V and J are TRBV4-1 and TRBJ2-7; tentatively, D is TRBD2 (5 bases). The CDR3 length is 13 residues. Trimming left V 1 base short and J 6 bases short, with 10 bases between. Germline loops: CDR1 MGHRA, CDR2 YSYEKL. This chain's CDR3 is CASSQGPGSEQYF. The CDR3, as DNA: TGCGCCAGCAGCCAAGGGCCGGGGTCCGAGCAGTACTTC.

This clonotype was found many times. The J gene is TRBJ2-1, the V gene TRBV6-2 or TRBV6-3; TRBD2 is a possible D gene (5 bases). Per the germline V gene, CDR1 is MNHEY and CDR2 is SVGEGT. Trimming removed 8 bases at V and 5 bases at J, with 16 bases between. This CDR3 spans 14 amino acids. CDR3 loop: CASDHRTRHNEQFF. The CDR3 nucleotides read TGTGCCAGCGATCACCGGACTCGACACAATGAGCAGTTCTTC.

Ten or more counts support this clonotype. The CDR3 loop is CASSDLAQSNTDTQYF. Written as DNA, the CDR3 is TGTGCCAGCAGTGACCTGGCGCAGAGCAACACAGATACGCAGTATTTT. The rearrangement uses TRBV25-1 and TRBJ2-3; D call uncertain. The ends were cut back, 3 bases at V and 2 bases at J, with 15 bases in the middle. The CDR3 has 16 amino acids. CDR1 and CDR2 (germline): MGHDK, SYGVNS.

The sample holds many counts of this clonotype. The chain employs TRBV7-2 and TRBJ2-5; possibly TRBD2 for D (5 bases). The CDR3 length is 12 residues. V lost 6 bases to trimming and J lost 7 bases, with 12 bases between them. Germline V gene data show CDR1 as SGHTA and CDR2 as FQGNSA. The CDR3 is CASRALGGTQYF. The CDR3 DNA reads TGTGCCAGCAGAGCCCTTGGAGGGACCCAGTACTTC.

This clonotype was detected many times. The rearrangement joins TRBV15 to TRBJ2-3; D might be TRBD1 or TRBD2, each matching 7 bases. Germline values: CDR1 LNHNV, CDR2 YYDKDF (reference sequence). This CDR3 comprises 17 residues. The ends were cut back, 0 bases at V and 8 bases at J, with 21 bases in the middle. CDR3 region: CATSRDRAGQPPFTQYF. CDR3 nucleotides: TGTGCCACCAGCAGAGATAGAGCGGGACAGCCCCCGTTTACGCAGTATTTT.

The sample holds many counts of this clonotype. CDR3 bases: TGTGCCAGCAGCTCTGCTGTGGGGATAGGCTACACCTTC. Its protein is CASSSAVGIGYTF. The rearrangement joins TRBV9 to TRBJ1-2; D unresolved. Germline CDR1 reads SGDLS; CDR2 reads YYNGEE. The CDR3 consists of 13 residues. Trimming cost V 4 bases and J 8 bases, with 15 bases left between them.

This clonotype was seen repeatedly, ten times or more. The chain combines TRBV7-2 with TRBJ1-1, with D perhaps matching TRBD1 (5 bases). V was cut by 2 bases and J by 10 bases, with 17 bases left in between. The CDR3 is 14 residues long. Per germline, CDR1 SGHTA and CDR2 FQGNSA. The CDR3 loop is CASSLNSGTSRAFF. CDR3 nucleotide sequence: TGTGCCAGCAGCTTAAATTCGGGGACGAGTCGAGCTTTCTTT.

This clonotype showed up many times. This chain connects TRBV6-5 to TRBJ1-2; D ambiguous. Germline-derived CDR1 and CDR2 are MNHEY and SVGAGI. Between the trimmed V and J ends, which lost 0 bases and 3 bases, there was a span of 17 bases. This CDR3 is 17 amino acids long. CDR3 nucleotides: TGTGCCAGCAGTTACTCGAGTTCATCCGGACTCGACTATGGCTACACCTTC. Residues: CASSYSSSSGLDYGYTF.

The sample holds many counts of this clonotype. J is TRBJ1-1 and V is TRBV20-1; TRBD1 aligns across 7 bases. The junction had 4 bases not matched to a gene; V was cut back by 3 bases and J by 3 bases. Looked up from germline, CDR1 is DFQATT and CDR2 is SNEGSKA (reference sequence). The CDR3 extends over 13 amino acids. The CDR3 DNA sequence: TGCAGTGCTAGGGGAACAGGGGACACTGAAGCTTTCTTT. Translated, it gives CSARGTGDTEAFF.

The sample holds many counts of this clonotype. This rearrangement joins TRBV5-1 to TRBJ2-3; D is undetermined. Germline CDR1 reads SGHRS; CDR2 reads YFSETQ. The CDR3 sequence is 12 residues long. Trimming took 0 bases from V and 6 from J, leaving 5 bases between them. The CDR3 region has the DNA TGCGCCAGCAGCTTGGAGTGGGATACGCAGTATTTT. It encodes CASSLEWDTQYF.

This clonotype was recorded at least ten times. The rearrangement uses TRBV28 and TRBJ1-3; D uncertain. The germline V and J ends were trimmed by 3 bases and 4 bases, with 4 bases remaining between them. From germline, CDR1 is MDHEN and CDR2 SYDVKM. CDR3 length equals 12 residues. In nucleotides, the CDR3 is TGTGCCAGCAGTTTGAGAGGAAACACCATATATTTT. Translating it yields CASSLRGNTIYF.

This clonotype was seen repeatedly, ten times or more. The V gene is TRBV7-9, the J gene TRBJ1-5, with TRBD1 as a possible D gene (5 bases). Trimming pared 4 bases from V and 12 bases from J, leaving 16 bases between. CDR1 SEHNR and CDR2 FQNEAQ come from the germline V gene (reference sequence). The CDR3 covers 13 residues. CDR3 in amino acids: CASSSEIRQGQHF. The CDR3 DNA is TGTGCCAGCAGCTCGGAAATCCGGCAGGGCCAGCATTTT.

This clonotype has ten or more counts. V usage is TRBV5-6 and J usage is TRBJ2-5, with a tentative D call TRBD1 (6 bases). Trimming took off 1 base at V and 1 base at J, with 11 bases between the two ends. The CDR3 is made up of 15 amino acids. Germline V gene sequence: CDR1 SGHDT, CDR2 YYEEEE. This chain's CDR3 is CASSLLRGGQETQYF. In nucleotides, the CDR3 is TGTGCCAGCAGCTTGCTCAGGGGTGGCCAAGAGACCCAGTACTTC.

The genes are TRBV6-6 and TRBJ2-2, with TRBD1 matching 10 bases. Germline CDR1 and CDR2: MNHNY and SVGAGI (reference sequence). The CDR3 length is 15 residues. V gave up 6 bases and J gave up 8 bases; unmatched junction bases: 9. This CDR3 is CASRRRDRGPGELFF. In DNA, the CDR3 is TGTGCCAGCAGGCGCCGGGACAGGGGCCCTGGGGAGCTGTTTTTT.

This clonotype has ten or more counts. The V gene is TRBV5-1, the J gene TRBJ2-7, with 9 bases matching TRBD1. Germline values: CDR1 SGHRS, CDR2 YFSETQ. This CDR3 is 16 amino acids long. The V and J ends lost 4 bases and 5 bases, in that order; junction bases with no gene match: 13. This CDR3 reads CASSRGSWTGENEQYF. DNA of the CDR3: TGCGCCAGCAGCCGAGGAAGCTGGACAGGGGAGAACGAGCAGTACTTC. The whole variable domain, remainder taken from reference TRBV5-1 and TRBJ2-7, is KAGVTQTPRYLIKTRGQQVTLSCSPISGHRSVSWYQQTPGQGLQFLFEYFSETQRNKGNFPGRFSGRQFSNSRSEMNVSTLELGDSALYLCASSRGSWTGENEQYFGPGTRLTVT.

This clonotype was counted many times. CDR3 sequence reads: CASSLGQGIAEAFF. In DNA form, the CDR3 reads TGCGCCAGCAGCTTGGGCCAGGGAATCGCTGAAGCTTTCTTT. J is TRBJ1-1 and V is TRBV5-1; a possible D gene is TRBD1 (5 bases). The CDR3 has 14 amino acids. Trimming took off 0 bases at V and 6 bases at J, with 12 bases between the two ends. The germline gives CDR1 SGHRS, CDR2 YFSETQ.

This clonotype came up many times. This sequence joins TRBV20-1 and TRBJ2-3, with TRBD2 matching over 7 bases. With 5 bases clipped from V and 2 bases from J, the junction kept 4 bases outside the gene matches. Germline V gene lookup returns CDR1 DFQATT and CDR2 SNEGSKA (reference sequence). The CDR3 is made up of 13 amino acids. The CDR3 DNA reads as TGCAGTGCTCCGGGACTAAACACAGATACGCAGTATTTT. Translating gives CSAPGLNTDTQYF.

This clonotype was counted at least ten times. The chain combines TRBV21-1 with TRBJ1-1; the D segment call TRBD1 is taken from the table without a DNA check. TRBV21-1 is a listed pseudogene. The CDR3 has 18 amino acids. CDR3 coding DNA: TGTGCCAGCAGCAAATCTCTCTCCAGGGGGCAGGTGAACACTGAAGCTTTCTTT. Its translation is CASSKSLSRGQVNTEAFF.

In this sample, this clonotype turned up many times. The genes are TRBV5-1 and TRBJ2-1, with 10 bases lining up with TRBD2. This CDR3 is 15 amino acids long. The ends lost 4 bases at V and 3 bases at J; junction bases unmatched: 4. Germline assignment: CDR1 SGHRS and CDR2 YFSETQ. CDR3 amino acids: CASSISSGSYNEQFF. The CDR3 nucleotides are TGCGCCAGCAGCATTTCTAGCGGGAGCTACAATGAGCAGTTCTTC.

This clonotype has a count of ten or more. CDR3 coding DNA: TGTGCCAGTAGGGATAGCGGTAAAACCTACGAGCAGTACTTC. This encodes CASRDSGKTYEQYF. The chain recombines TRBV6-5 with TRBJ2-7; TRBD2 might be the D (6 bases). Per germline, CDR1 MNHEY and CDR2 SVGAGI. The germline V and J ends were trimmed by 9 bases and 2 bases, with 17 bases remaining between them. This CDR3 is 14 amino acids long.

The genes are TRBV6-5 and TRBJ2-1; TRBD2 aligns across 12 bases. Looked up from germline, CDR1 is MNHEY and CDR2 is SVGAGI. The V and J ends lost 6 bases and 7 bases, in that order; junction bases with no gene match: 1. CDR3 length: 13 amino acids. This chain's CDR3 is CASSGLAGNEQFF. In DNA form, the CDR3 reads TGTGCCAGCAGCGGACTAGCGGGAAATGAGCAGTTCTTC.

The rearrangement links TRBV20-1 to TRBJ1-1; D remains ambiguous. V was pared by 5 bases and J by 1 base, with 8 bases between. Germline CDR1 DFQATT, CDR2 SNEGSKA (reference sequence). This CDR3 spans 12 amino acids. Here the CDR3 DNA reads TGCAGTGCTTTAAAGGGGAACACTGAAGCTTTCTTT. Its protein product is CSALKGNTEAFF.

Ten or more counts support this clonotype. The chain is built from TRBV12-3 or TRBV12-4 and TRBJ1-5; 9 bases match TRBD1. CDR3 size: 15 residues. J gave up 3 bases and V 6 bases, and 6 bases lay outside the gene matches. The CDR3 coding sequence is TGTGCCAGCAGCTCCACAGGGGGCTACAATCAGCCCCAGCATTTT. Protein: CASSSTGGYNQPQHF.

This clonotype appeared a few times. CDR3 nucleotides: TGTGCCAGCAGTTACTTCCTACGCGGGGCCTACGAGCAGTACTTC. Its protein is CASSYFLRGAYEQYF. The genes are TRBV6-2 or TRBV6-3 and TRBJ2-7; possible D gene TRBD2, 6 bases. Per the germline V gene, CDR1 is MNHEY and CDR2 is SVGEGT. The V end lost 1 base, the J end lost 2 bases, and 12 bases lay between the germline ends. The CDR3 loop spans 15 amino acids.

This chain links TRBV29-1 with TRBJ2-2; D might be TRBD2 (5 bases). Germline-derived CDR1 and CDR2 are SQVTM and ANQGSEA. This CDR3 spans 12 amino acids. V was cut by 6 bases and J by 5 bases, with 10 bases left in between. The CDR3 coding sequence is TGCAGCGTGGCCGGCGGGACCGGGGAGCTGTTTTTT. Its translation is CSVAGGTGELFF.

This clonotype was recorded many times. The chain combines TRBV4-1 with TRBJ1-4, with D tentatively TRBD1 (5 bases). V lost 1 base to trimming and J lost 8 bases, with 11 bases between them. In germline, CDR1 is MGHRA, CDR2 YSYEKL. The CDR3 is 14 residues long. CDR3 DNA: TGCGCCAGCAGCCAAGGACAGCGGGAGGAAAAACTGTTTTTT. Translation: CASSQGQREEKLFF.

This clonotype was observed at least ten times. This sequence joins TRBV5-5 and TRBJ2-1, with TRBD1 as a possible D gene (5 bases). Trimming cost V 1 base and J 8 bases, with 19 bases left between them. Germline V gene data show CDR1 as SGHKS and CDR2 as YYEKEE (reference sequence). The CDR3 sequence is 16 residues long. The CDR3 sequence is CASSLLVRVEMDEQFF. In DNA, the CDR3 is TGTGCCAGCAGCTTGTTAGTCAGGGTCGAGATGGATGAGCAGTTCTTC.

This clonotype showed up many times. The chain links TRBV29-1 to TRBJ1-5; 9 nucleotides match TRBD1. The CDR3 totals 13 residues. J gave up 7 bases and V 6 bases, and 7 bases lay outside the gene matches. From germline, CDR1 is SQVTM and CDR2 ANQGSEA. CDR3: CSVRTGESQPQHF. CDR3 bases: TGCAGCGTCCGGACAGGGGAATCGCAGCCCCAGCATTTT.

This clonotype came up many times. The chain employs TRBV7-8 and TRBJ2-1; 9 positions agree with TRBD2. V lost 1 base, J lost 3 bases, and 4 bases stayed unmatched. CDR1 SGHVS and CDR2 FQNEAQ come from the germline V gene. This CDR3 contains 16 residues. The CDR3 nucleotides read TGTGCCAGCAGCTTAGAGTTGCGGGAGGGCTACAATGAGCAGTTCTTC. Protein sequence: CASSLELREGYNEQFF.

The gene calls are TRBV5-1 and TRBJ2-1, with unresolved D. CDR3 length: 14 residues. Germline assignment: CDR1 SGHRS and CDR2 YFSETQ. V was clipped by 0 bases and J by 4 bases, with 8 bases between them. The CDR3 sequence: CASSLVAQYNEQFF. In DNA form, the CDR3 reads TGCGCCAGCAGCTTGGTAGCACAGTACAATGAGCAGTTCTTC.